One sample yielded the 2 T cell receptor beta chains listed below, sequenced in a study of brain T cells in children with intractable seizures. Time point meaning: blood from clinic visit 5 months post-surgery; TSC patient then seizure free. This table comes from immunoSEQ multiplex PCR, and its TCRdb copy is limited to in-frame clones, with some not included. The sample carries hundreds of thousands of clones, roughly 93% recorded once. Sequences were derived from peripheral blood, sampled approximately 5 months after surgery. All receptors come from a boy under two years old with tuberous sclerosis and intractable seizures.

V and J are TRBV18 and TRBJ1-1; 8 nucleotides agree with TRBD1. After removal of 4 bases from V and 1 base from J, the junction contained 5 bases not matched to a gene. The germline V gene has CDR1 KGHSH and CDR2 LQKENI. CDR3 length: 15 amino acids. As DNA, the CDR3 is TGTGCCAGCTCACTGGACAGGGTACGGAACACTGAAGCTTTCTTT. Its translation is CASSLDRVRNTEAFF.

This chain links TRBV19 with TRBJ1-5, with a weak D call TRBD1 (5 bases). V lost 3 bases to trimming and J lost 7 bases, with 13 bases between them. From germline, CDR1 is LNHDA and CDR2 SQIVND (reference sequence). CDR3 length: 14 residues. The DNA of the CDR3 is TGTGCCAGTAGTATCGCGGGGGGACGGCAGCCCCAGCATTTT. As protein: CASSIAGGRQPQHF.